This T cell receptor beta chain was obtained from a study of technical replicates of blood from a handful of donors. Method: immunoSEQ multiplex PCR; TCRdb's copy keeps in-frame clones and lacks some. The sample shows tens of thousands of clones, approximately 91% of them seen only once. The sequenced material came from PBMCs. This TCR was recovered from a human donor in good health. Some clones in this sample may be carry-over from other donors' samples.

CDR3 bases: TGTGCCAGCAGCTTAAACGGGGATGGGGAAATTTACAATGAGCAGTTCTTC. Protein sequence: CASSLNGDGEIYNEQFF. The rearrangement links TRBV7-6 to TRBJ2-1; the D gene is possibly TRBD2 (5 bases). The CDR3 runs 17 residues. With 2 bases removed from V and 4 bases from J, the gap between germline ends came to 18 bases. CDR1 SGHVS and CDR2 FNYEAQ come from the germline V gene.